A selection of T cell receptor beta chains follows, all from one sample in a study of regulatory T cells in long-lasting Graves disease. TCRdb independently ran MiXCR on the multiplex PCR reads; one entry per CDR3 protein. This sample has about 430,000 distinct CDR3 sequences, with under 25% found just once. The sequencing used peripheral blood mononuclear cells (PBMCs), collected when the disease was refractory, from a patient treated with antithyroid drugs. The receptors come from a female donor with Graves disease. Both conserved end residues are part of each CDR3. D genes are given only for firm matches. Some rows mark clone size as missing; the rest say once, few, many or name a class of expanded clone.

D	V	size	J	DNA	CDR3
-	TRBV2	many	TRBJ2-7	TGTGCCAGCAGCGCTGGACGTTTCTCCTACGAGCAGTACTTC	CASSAGRFSYEQYF
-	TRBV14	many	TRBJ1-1	TGTGCCAGCAGCCAAAGGCAGGGAGTGGCGAACACTGAAGCTTTCTTT	CASSQRQGVANTEAFF
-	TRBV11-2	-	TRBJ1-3	TGTGCCAGCAGCTGGGGTCAGCTCGAGGGCACCATATATTTT	CASSWGQLEGTIYF
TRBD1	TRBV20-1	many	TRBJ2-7	TGCAGTGCTACCACAGGGGGCGCGGGCGAGCAGTACTTC	CSATTGGAGEQYF
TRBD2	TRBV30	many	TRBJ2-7	TGTGCCTGGATGGGGACTAGCGGCCGCTACGAGCAGTACTTC	CAWMGTSGRYEQYF
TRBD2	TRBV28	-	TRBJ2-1	TGTGCCAGCAGCACCAGGACTAGCGGGAGGCGGGGTGATGAGCAGTTCTTC	CASSTRTSGRRGDEQFF
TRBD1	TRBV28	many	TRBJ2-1	TGTGCCAGCCCTCCCCTGACAGGGGGGGACTACAATGAGCAGTTCTTC	CASPPLTGGDYNEQFF
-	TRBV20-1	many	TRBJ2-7	TGCAGTGCTAGAGGTATGGGGCAAGCGTCCTACGAGCAGTACTTC	CSARGMGQASYEQYF
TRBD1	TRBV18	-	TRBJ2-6	TGTGCCAGCTCACAAACCGGGACAGGGGGCTCTGGGGCCAACGTCCTGACTTTC	CASSQTGTGGSGANVLTF
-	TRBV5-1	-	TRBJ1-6	TGCGCCAGCAGCTTGGAGACAGGCCGAGGCTCCTATAATTCACCCCTCCACTTT	CASSLETGRGSYNSPLHF
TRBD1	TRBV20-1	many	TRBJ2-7	TGCAGTGCTGGGACAGGCACCTACGAGCAGTACTTC	CSAGTGTYEQYF
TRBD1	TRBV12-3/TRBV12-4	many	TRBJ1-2	TGTGCCAGCAGTCTGGACAGGGGGAACTATGGCTACACCTTC	CASSLDRGNYGYTF
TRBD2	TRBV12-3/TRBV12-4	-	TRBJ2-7	TGTGCCAGCAGTCCCGTAGCGGGAAATCGGAATGTCTACGAGCAGTACTTC	CASSPVAGNRNVYEQYF
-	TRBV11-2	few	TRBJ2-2	TGTGCCAGCAGCCTTCTCGGAGATCCGTATACCGGGGAGCTGTTTTTT	CASSLLGDPYTGELFF
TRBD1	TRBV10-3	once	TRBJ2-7	TGTGCCATCAGTGGGCCCGGGACAGGGGTCTCCTCTGAGGAGCAGTACTTC	CAISGPGTGVSSEEQYF